This is a list of T cell receptor beta chains from one sample in a study of T cell responses to AZD1222 COVID-19 vaccine. Sequencing was performed with immunoSEQ multiplex PCR; in TCRdb, only in-frame clones are kept and a portion is missing. The sample lists around 120,000 clones; approximately 94% were seen once. The specimen was peripheral blood, collected 28 days after the second AZD1222 dose. The receptors were gathered from an adult who received the AZD1222 COVID-19 vaccine. Both conserved end residues are trimmed from each CDR3.

j_call v_call cdr3_aa
TRBJ1-4 TRBV29-1 SAWEGFRGKLF
TRBJ1-4 TRBV4-1 ASSQWGQKNEKLF
TRBJ1-1 TRBV7-9 ASRLTGTTGTEAF
TRBJ2-7 TRBV4-1 ASSQDKGTGEVYEQY
TRBJ1-6 TRBV14 ASSQWPGQANSPLH
TRBJ2-1 TRBV7-9 ASSSGTSGNYNEQF
TRBJ1-1 TRBV25-1 ASRQSSTGMNTEAF
TRBJ1-2 TRBV9 ASSANYGYT
TRBJ2-3 TRBV7-6 ASSRLLAGALKDTQY
TRBJ2-7 TRBV29-1 SVGTGTSGTTQY
TRBJ1-1 TRBV2 ASSETGSRIAF
TRBJ2-2 TRBV10-3 ATGQGLGTGELF
TRBJ1-6 TRBV6-4 ASSEDRRSPLH
TRBJ1-5 TRBV5-8 ASSPRDQPQH
TRBJ2-7 TRBV3-1/TRBV3-2 ASSQGGGISYEQY
TRBJ2-6 TRBV7-2 ASSLAGTGANVLT
TRBJ1-5 TRBV7-9 ASSRADQPQH
TRBJ1-2 TRBV6-1 ASSEGGYT
TRBJ2-2 TRBV3-1/TRBV3-2 ASSQASEIGTGGELF
TRBJ2-1 TRBV3-1/TRBV3-2 ASSQVFKEQF
TRBJ2-5 TRBV12-3/TRBV12-4 ASSTLAEETQY
TRBJ1-1 TRBV30 AWSGVRGRTEAF
TRBJ2-3 TRBV7-8 ASRQVTDTQY
TRBJ1-1 TRBV3-1/TRBV3-2 ASSSKSGGFVEAF
TRBJ1-4 TRBV18 ASSPMATNEKLF
TRBJ2-7 TRBV19 ASSISSEQY
TRBJ1-2 TRBV5-6 ASSQSNRGRNYGYT
TRBJ1-5 TRBV11-2 ASSPQGATSQPQH
TRBJ2-2 TRBV14 ASSHRTGVKTGELF
TRBJ2-1 TRBV7-2 ASSLVSGSEQF
TRBJ1-1 TRBV11-3 ASSLDRRGEAF
TRBJ1-1 TRBV20-1 SASGNTEAF
TRBJ1-5 TRBV7-2 ASSLGGHPRGNQPQH
TRBJ2-1 TRBV6-1 ASSEPEYLNEQF
TRBJ1-1 TRBV6-5 ASSYSAGNTEAF
TRBJ1-5 TRBV6-1 ASGTVSNQPQH
TRBJ1-1 TRBV30 AWSVRWTGNTEAF
TRBJ1-2 TRBV7-2 ASTERRGGANYGYT
TRBJ2-5 TRBV30 AWSRAAKETQY
TRBJ1-1 TRBV18 ASSPPTNTEAF
TRBJ1-4 TRBV3-1/TRBV3-2 ASSPEGPGREKLF
TRBJ2-7 TRBV30 AWSPERVREQY
TRBJ2-3 TRBV5-4 ASSFRWGTGDTQY
TRBJ2-7 TRBV19 ASSIHTDRALSYEQY
TRBJ2-1 TRBV7-2 ASSQLWRGEQF
TRBJ1-5 TRBV4-3 ASRRDISSDQPQH
TRBJ2-5 TRBV19 ASIPHGRQGETQY
TRBJ2-7 TRBV7-9 ASSLTTSGEQY
TRBJ1-3 TRBV2 ASSEFSGGNTIY
TRBJ1-5 TRBV7-9 ASSGTSNQPQH
TRBJ2-7 TRBV12-3/TRBV12-4 ASSPGVSYEQY
TRBJ2-1 TRBV4-1 ASSQERSGNNEQF
TRBJ1-4 TRBV18 ASSQIEVGEKLF
TRBJ1-1 TRBV11-3 ASIGSRRKDLNTEAF
TRBJ2-7 TRBV7-8 ASSPARDLHEQY
TRBJ1-1 TRBV3-1/TRBV3-2 ASSQDGGGNTEAF